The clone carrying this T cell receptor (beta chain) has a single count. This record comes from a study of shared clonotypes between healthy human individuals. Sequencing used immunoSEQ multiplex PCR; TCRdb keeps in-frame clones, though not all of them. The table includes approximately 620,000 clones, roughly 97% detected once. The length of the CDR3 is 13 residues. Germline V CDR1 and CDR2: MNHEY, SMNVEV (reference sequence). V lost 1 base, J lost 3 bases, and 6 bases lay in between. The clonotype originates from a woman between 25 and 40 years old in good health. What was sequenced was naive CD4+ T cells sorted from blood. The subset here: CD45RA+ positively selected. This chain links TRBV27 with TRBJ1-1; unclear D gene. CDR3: CASSLLLYTEAFF. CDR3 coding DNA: TGTGCCAGCAGTTTATTACTGTACACTGAAGCTTTCTTT.